These T cell receptor beta chains were read from a single sample in a study of cytomegalovirus exposure and HLA in healthy donors. Only in-frame clones appear in the TCRdb table, and some are missing; sequencing was by immunoSEQ multiplex PCR. The table has hundreds of thousands of clones, 70% to 85% seen once; the top ten hold around 0.57%. The specimen sequenced was PBMCs. The receptor set was obtained from a woman aged 40 to 49 in good health and CMV-seronegative. Both conserved end residues are trimmed from each CDR3. Fields, in order: V gene, J gene, CDR3 protein.

v_call: TRBV30
j_call: TRBJ1-2
cdr3_aa: AWSGSLYGYT

v_call: TRBV11-2
j_call: TRBJ1-1
cdr3_aa: ASSLGTGPNTEAF

v_call: TRBV4-1
j_call: TRBJ1-4
cdr3_aa: ASSQLPGQSYEKLF

v_call: TRBV12-5
j_call: TRBJ2-5
cdr3_aa: ASGTPGIQETQY

v_call: TRBV7-2
j_call: TRBJ1-1
cdr3_aa: ASSSYTGPEAF

v_call: TRBV18
j_call: TRBJ2-5
cdr3_aa: ASSPPGTYQETQY

v_call: TRBV5-1
j_call: TRBJ2-3
cdr3_aa: ASSLISGGTDTQY

v_call: TRBV29-1
j_call: TRBJ2-7
cdr3_aa: SAGDTVEQY

v_call: TRBV28
j_call: TRBJ1-6
cdr3_aa: ASSARSVGASTYNSPLH

v_call: TRBV5-1
j_call: TRBJ2-7
cdr3_aa: ASSWKTSGPSYEQY

v_call: TRBV27
j_call: TRBJ2-7
cdr3_aa: ASSWAGESYEQY

v_call: TRBV9
j_call: TRBJ2-3
cdr3_aa: ASSPRSGVSTDTQY

v_call: TRBV4-1
j_call: TRBJ2-7
cdr3_aa: ASSHHLRVHEQY

v_call: TRBV27
j_call: TRBJ1-2
cdr3_aa: ASRPSGRNYGYT

v_call: TRBV7-3
j_call: TRBJ2-1
cdr3_aa: ASSRDRGDGQF

v_call: TRBV6-5
j_call: TRBJ1-1
cdr3_aa: ASSRRGGTEAF

v_call: TRBV2
j_call: TRBJ2-2
cdr3_aa: ASRAGTANTGELF

v_call: TRBV11-3
j_call: TRBJ1-1
cdr3_aa: ASSSFRDTEAF

v_call: TRBV6-5
j_call: TRBJ2-1
cdr3_aa: ASSSAAAYNEQF

v_call: TRBV30
j_call: TRBJ2-1
cdr3_aa: AWSFGTGNEQF

v_call: TRBV5-1
j_call: TRBJ1-5
cdr3_aa: ASSFRTGQPQH

v_call: TRBV30
j_call: TRBJ2-3
cdr3_aa: AWSVGTGGGLGTDTQY

v_call: TRBV30
j_call: TRBJ1-2
cdr3_aa: AWSVHGGAGGYP

v_call: TRBV7-3
j_call: TRBJ2-5
cdr3_aa: ASSLSGGGLETQY

v_call: TRBV2
j_call: TRBJ1-6
cdr3_aa: ASRGQGNSPLH

v_call: TRBV11-2
j_call: TRBJ2-2
cdr3_aa: ASSLGRGGTGELF

v_call: TRBV28
j_call: TRBJ1-1
cdr3_aa: AGRDSMNTEAF

v_call: TRBV30
j_call: TRBJ1-4
cdr3_aa: ASRILAATNEKLF

v_call: TRBV14
j_call: TRBJ2-1
cdr3_aa: ASSQDRGQKNRYNEQF

v_call: TRBV5-1
j_call: TRBJ2-5
cdr3_aa: ASSLRLAGEETQY

v_call: TRBV7-9
j_call: .
cdr3_aa: ASSLLTSSYEQY

v_call: TRBV4-3
j_call: TRBJ2-7
cdr3_aa: ASSHRIVGTGGYEQY

v_call: TRBV30
j_call: TRBJ2-3
cdr3_aa: AWSSGTGVGTDTQY

v_call: TRBV7-7
j_call: TRBJ2-2
cdr3_aa: ASSPIAGGVTGELF

v_call: TRBV6-5
j_call: TRBJ2-5
cdr3_aa: ASSKRTGVQETQY

v_call: TRBV6-5
j_call: TRBJ2-2
cdr3_aa: ASRNGGASGELF

v_call: TRBV14
j_call: TRBJ2-3
cdr3_aa: ASSQEAASDTQY

v_call: TRBV5-8
j_call: TRBJ1-3
cdr3_aa: ASSSEDQTVFRLSGNTIY

v_call: TRBV5-1
j_call: TRBJ2-3
cdr3_aa: ASSLGGGLTDTQY

v_call: TRBV6-5
j_call: TRBJ1-1
cdr3_aa: ASSSGAGMGGTEAF

v_call: TRBV28
j_call: TRBJ1-1
cdr3_aa: ASCNVLNTEAF

v_call: TRBV30
j_call: TRBJ1-5
cdr3_aa: AWRLQGEQPQH

v_call: TRBV19
j_call: TRBJ2-5
cdr3_aa: ASSIGLAGEPQETQY

v_call: TRBV5-6
j_call: TRBJ1-2
cdr3_aa: ASSTGQGLGYT